This section outlines one T cell receptor (beta chain) sequence together with its context. Antigen unknown. These data belong to a study of T cell repertoires in cytomegalovirus infection. General study points: Ex vivo responses were dominated by HLA-C-restricted CMV-specific TCR beta clonotypes.

Via MiXCR, TCRdb re-called the reads, giving one row per CDR3 protein. Here the sample spans roughly 700,000 distinct CDR3 sequences, roughly a third being singletons. Germline CDR1 is LNHDA and CDR2 is SQIVND (reference sequence). V was cut by 10 bases and J by 0 bases, with 13 bases left in between. The CDR3 length is 14 residues. The receptor comes from a human donor in good health (CMV status not recorded). Some clones in this sample may be carry-over from other donors' samples. The starting material was cultured PBMCs, obtained from culture after CMV antigen stimulation. This sequence joins TRBV19 and TRBJ1-5; perhaps TRBD1 as D (5 bases). The CDR3 DNA follows: TGTGCCACCCAGACAGCTTATAGCAATCAGCCCCAGCATTTT. Its translation: CATQTAYSNQPQHF.